This T cell receptor (beta chain) stems from a study of cytomegalovirus exposure and HLA in healthy donors. Whole-study context: An earlier analysis found fewer than 120 million unique TCR beta sequences from about 190 million T cells. Study-wide results and limits: Altogether, some 170 TCR beta chains were recorded as cytomegalovirus-associated.

Both 60 Vbeta primers and 13 Jbeta primers went into the PCR. The assay was immunoSEQ multiplex PCR, and TCRdb's table has in-frame clones only and misses some. The table includes 150,000 to 200,000 clones, roughly 88% detected once. Trimming removed 0 bases at V and 6 bases at J, with 6 bases between. Germline CDR1 reads SGHNT; CDR2 reads YENEEA. This CDR3 has 13 residues. Comments on this clone: The antigen is unknown.

The chain links TRBV11-3 to TRBJ2-1; D is uncertain. Sequenced sample: PBMCs. The sequence was obtained from a young woman in good health and CMV-seronegative. CDR3 coding DNA: TGTGCCAGCAGCTTAGATCCCGGCAATGAGCAGTTCTTC. The encoded protein is CASSLDPGNEQFF.